The 24 T cell receptor beta chains listed next were all sequenced from one sample in a study of shared clonotypes between healthy human individuals. The assay was immunoSEQ multiplex PCR, and TCRdb's table has in-frame clones only and misses some. The sample lists 190,000 or so clones; roughly 70% were seen once. Source material: memory CD4+ T cells sorted from blood. Subset here: CD45RA-negative fraction. Receptors originate from a man in his thirties or forties in good health.

The chain combines TRBV28 with TRBJ2-1, with 8 nucleotides matching TRBD2. Germline trimming cut 10 bases from V and 2 bases from J; bases unmatched to any gene: 19. The CDR3 runs to 18 residues. Germline values: CDR1 MDHEN, CDR2 SYDVKM. CDR3 region: CATLSGEGPMGTYNEQFF. For the CDR3, the DNA is TGTGCCACCCTTAGCGGGGAGGGCCCGATGGGGACCTACAATGAGCAGTTCTTC.

The V gene is TRBV7-2, the J gene TRBJ2-7; TRBD2 might be the D (5 bases). The CDR3 length is 16 residues. Trimming removed 1 base at V and 6 bases at J, with 19 bases between. Germline lookup yields CDR1 SGHTA and CDR2 FQGNSA. DNA for the CDR3: TGTGCCAGCAGCTTAGTGGCGAGCGGAGGCGGGTCCGAGCAGTACTTC. Protein: CASSLVASGGGSEQYF. The complete variable domain, with remaining parts taken from reference TRBV7-2 and TRBJ2-7, reads GAGVSQSPSNKVTEKGKDVELRCDPISGHTALYWYRQSLGQGLEFLIYFQGNSAPDKSGLPSDRFSAERTGGSVSTLTIQRTQQEDSAVYLCASSLVASGGGSEQYFGPGTRLTVT.

The chain employs TRBV6-1 and TRBJ1-2; D may be TRBD1 (6 bases). The CDR3 sequence is 15 residues long. The germline gives CDR1 MNHNS, CDR2 SASEGT. V lost 4 bases and J lost 1, with 13 bases in between. CDR3 in amino acids: CASSVQEGVNYGYTF. DNA for the CDR3: TGTGCCAGCAGTGTACAAGAGGGGGTTAACTATGGCTACACCTTC.

CDR3 sequence reads: CASSLDWRGEAFF. CDR3 DNA sequence: TGTGCCAGCAGCTTAGATTGGCGGGGAGAAGCTTTCTTT. This sequence joins TRBV11-3 and TRBJ1-1; D ambiguous. Trimming pared 0 bases from V and 8 bases from J, leaving 10 bases between. Germline values: CDR1 SGHNT, CDR2 YENEEA. The CDR3 covers 13 residues. The entire variable domain, with the rest obtained from reference TRBV11-3 and TRBJ1-1, is as follows: EAGVVQSPRYKIIEKKQPVAFWCNPISGHNTLYWYLQNLGQGPELLIRYENEEAVDDSQLPKDRFSAERLKGVDSTLKIQPAELGDSAVYLCASSLDWRGEAFFGQGTRLTVV.

The chain is built from TRBV6-1 and TRBJ2-1, with 7 nucleotides matching TRBD1. J lost 2 bases, V lost 7 bases, and 5 bases had no gene match. There are 14 residues in the CDR3. Germline CDR1 reads MNHNS; CDR2 reads SASEGT. The CDR3 sequence is CASTRDSTYNEQFF. The CDR3, as DNA: TGTGCCAGCACCCGGGACAGCACCTACAATGAGCAGTTCTTC.

The rearrangement uses TRBV13 and TRBJ2-7; 7 bases match TRBD2. CDR3 size: 17 residues. The germline gives CDR1 PRHDT, CDR2 FYEKMQ (reference sequence). The V and J ends lost 2 bases and 9 bases, in that order; junction bases with no gene match: 19. Written as DNA, the CDR3 is TGTGCCAGCAGCTTAAAGGGTGTCGGGAGGACTTCCCGTTCGCAGTACTTC. Translated, it gives CASSLKGVGRTSRSQYF.

Remarks on this clone: The junction departs from the called germline gene at one end, perhaps through a read error. This rearrangement joins TRBV10-2 to TRBJ2-7; tentatively, D is TRBD2 (6 bases). Germline V gene lookup returns CDR1 WSHSY and CDR2 SAAADI. The CDR3 has 13 amino acids. The CDR3 reads CACSAGGSYEQYF. The CDR3 region has the DNA TGCGCCTGCAGTGCCGGGGGTTCCTACGAGCAGTACTTC.

This chain joins TRBV6-5 and TRBJ2-3; D perhaps matches TRBD2 (5 bases). Trimming removed 5 bases from V and 3 bases from J, with 9 bases in between. Germline assignment: CDR1 MNHEY and CDR2 SVGAGI. The length of the CDR3 is 13 residues. This chain's CDR3 is CASSVRETDTQYF. Here the CDR3 DNA reads TGTGCCAGCAGTGTGAGGGAAACAGATACGCAGTATTTT.

The chain links TRBV19 to TRBJ2-1; possible D gene TRBD1, 5 bases. The V and J ends lost 3 bases and 5 bases respectively, with 14 bases between them. Germline values: CDR1 LNHDA, CDR2 SQIVND (reference sequence). The CDR3 is 15 amino acids. CDR3 residues: CASSMGRAQHNEQFF. The CDR3 DNA follows: TGTGCCAGTAGTATGGGCAGGGCCCAGCACAATGAGCAGTTCTTC.

As to this clone: The sample carries other DNA sequences with the same CDR3. The chain links TRBV5-1 to TRBJ2-5; 8 nucleotides line up with TRBD2. Trimming cost V 0 bases and J 2 bases; bases outside gene matches: 3. Germline V gene data show CDR1 as SGHRS and CDR2 as YFSETQ. The CDR3 extends over 15 amino acids. The CDR3 DNA is TGCGCCAGCAGCTTGGACGGGAGGGGGCAAGAGACCCAGTACTTC. Translation: CASSLDGRGQETQYF.

Note on this clone: The identical CDR3 is also encoded by other nucleotide sequences in the sample. This chain connects TRBV9 to TRBJ1-1; D is unclear. The V gene lost 0 bases and the J gene lost 5 bases, with 11 bases spanning the gap. This CDR3 is 14 amino acids long. Germline-derived CDR1 and CDR2 are SGDLS and YYNGEE. The CDR3 bases are TGTGCCAGCAGCGTAGCCGTGGGCAGAACTGAAGCTTTCTTT. Its protein is CASSVAVGRTEAFF.

The chain links TRBV19 to TRBJ2-7; D may be TRBD2 (5 bases). Germline CDR1 LNHDA, CDR2 SQIVND (reference sequence). V lost 4 bases and J 2 bases, leaving 12 bases between the germline ends. The CDR3 loop spans 14 amino acids. CDR3 DNA sequence: TGTGCCAGTAGTAGGGCAACTAGAGCCTACGAGCAGTACTTC. This codes for CASSRATRAYEQYF. Full variable domain (rest looked up from reference TRBV19 and TRBJ2-7): DGGITQSPKYLFRKEGQNVTLSCEQNLNHDAMYWYRQDPGQGLRLIYYSQIVNDFQKGDIAEGYSVSREKKESFPLTVTSAQKNPTAFYLCASSRATRAYEQYFGPGTRLTVT.

The V and J genes are TRBV11-3 and TRBJ2-5, with D perhaps being TRBD1 or TRBD2 (5 bases each). Germline V lookup: CDR1 SGHNT, CDR2 YENEEA. The CDR3 runs to 13 residues. V was shortened by 2 bases and J by 4 bases, with 8 bases between the two germline ends. The CDR3 spells CASSLKGTETQYF. The CDR3 DNA sequence: TGTGCCAGCAGCTTAAAAGGGACAGAGACCCAGTACTTC. The variable domain in full, completed from reference TRBV11-3 and TRBJ2-5, reads EAGVVQSPRYKIIEKKQPVAFWCNPISGHNTLYWYLQNLGQGPELLIRYENEEAVDDSQLPKDRFSAERLKGVDSTLKIQPAELGDSAVYLCASSLKGTETQYFGPGTRLLVL.

The chain joins TRBV27 to TRBJ2-1, with TRBD1 matching 12 bases. V shed 5 bases and J 8 bases; nucleotides not matched to a gene: 10. CDR1 is MNHEY, CDR2 SMNVEV, per germline (reference sequence). The CDR3 covers 16 residues. The CDR3 DNA reads as TGTGCCAGCAGTGAAACGGGACAGGGGGCATTCCATGAGCAGTTCTTC. Translating gives CASSETGQGAFHEQFF.

This clone has only a few counts. The chain carries TRBV27 and TRBJ2-7; 8 nucleotides agree with TRBD2. From germline, CDR1 is MNHEY and CDR2 SMNVEV (reference sequence). V lost 0 bases to trimming and J lost 5 bases; unmatched junction nucleotides: 6. The length of the CDR3 is 15 residues. CDR3 coding DNA: TGTGCCAGCAGTTTATCGGCGGGAGGATCCCACGAGCAGTACTTC. Its translation is CASSLSAGGSHEQYF.

The chain couples TRBV7-8 to TRBJ2-7; D might be TRBD1 (6 bases). The CDR3 is made up of 14 amino acids. Looked up from germline, CDR1 is SGHVS and CDR2 is FQNEAQ. V gave up 3 bases and J gave up 2 bases, with 11 bases separating them. DNA for the CDR3: TGTGCCAGCAGCTTGGGTCAGGGGACCTACGAGCAGTACTTC. Amino acid sequence: CASSLGQGTYEQYF.

The table lists this clone with many counts. Other DNA sequences in this sample translate to the same CDR3. The chain recombines TRBV25-1 with TRBJ2-1, with D perhaps TRBD1 (6 bases). Germline lookup yields CDR1 MGHDK and CDR2 SYGVNS. The CDR3 covers 16 residues. V lost 5 bases and J lost 0, with 14 bases in between. CDR3 sequence (DNA): TGTGCCAGCAGTCTTGGAACAGGGAGCTCCTACAATGAGCAGTTCTTC. Amino acids: CASSLGTGSSYNEQFF.

The gene calls are TRBV11-2 and TRBJ2-1; weak D call: TRBD2 (6 bases). CDR3 length: 15 residues. Germline lookup yields CDR1 SGHAT and CDR2 FQNNGV. V lost 0 bases, J lost 8 bases, and 14 bases lay in between. In DNA, the CDR3 is TGTGCCAGCAGCTTAGATCGGGGGACGCGCGATGAGCAGTTCTTC. Amino acid sequence: CASSLDRGTRDEQFF.

A single count supports this clone. The V and J genes are TRBV7-3 and TRBJ1-2; D call uncertain. CDR3 length equals 14 residues. The V end lost 3 bases, the J end lost 7 bases, and 15 bases lay between the germline ends. CDR1 is SGHTA and CDR2 is FQGTGA in the germline V gene. CDR3 in amino acids: CASSFGGGVGGYTF. DNA of the CDR3: TGTGCCAGCAGCTTTGGCGGCGGGGTGGGTGGCTACACCTTC.

The table lists this clone with a few counts. The chain employs TRBV5-5 and TRBJ2-7, with D unresolved. The CDR3 covers 13 residues. Trimming cost V 0 bases and J 4 bases, with 8 bases left between them. Looked up from germline, CDR1 is SGHKS and CDR2 is YYEKEE (reference sequence). CDR3 coding DNA: TGTGCCAGCAGCTTGGCCGAGGTTTACGAGCAGTACTTC. Translating it yields CASSLAEVYEQYF.

The chain is built from TRBV18 and TRBJ2-5, with 9 bases that match TRBD1. CDR3 length: 17 amino acids. Germline V gene sequence: CDR1 KGHSH, CDR2 LQKENI. The junction had 11 bases not matched to a gene; V was cut back by 2 bases and J by 4 bases. The CDR3 loop reads CASSPRTGTGRGETQYF. DNA for the CDR3: TGTGCCAGCTCACCAAGGACCGGGACAGGGAGGGGAGAGACCCAGTACTTC. The full variable domain, its missing parts supplied by reference TRBV18 and TRBJ2-5, is NAGVMQNPRHLVRRRGQEARLRCSPMKGHSHVYWYRQLPEEGLKFMVYLQKENIIDESGMPKERFSAEFPKEGPSILRIQQVVRGDSAAYFCASSPRTGTGRGETQYFGPGTRLLVL.

The chain couples TRBV27 to TRBJ2-3; D not certain. The CDR3 runs to 14 residues. The V end lost 5 bases, the J end lost 0 bases, and 9 bases lay between the germline ends. Germline V CDR1 and CDR2: MNHEY, SMNVEV (reference sequence). The CDR3 DNA is TGTGCCAGCAGTGCGGCAGTCAGCACAGATACGCAGTATTTT. It specifies CASSAAVSTDTQYF.

This CDR3 reads CASSQVTGGNTEAFF. The CDR3 DNA follows: TGCGCCAGCAGCCAAGTAACAGGGGGGAACACTGAAGCTTTCTTT. The rearrangement uses TRBV4-3 and TRBJ1-1, with 8 bases that match TRBD1. J was trimmed by 1 base and V by 1 base; bases with no gene match: 2. The germline gives CDR1 LGHNA, CDR2 YSLEER. The CDR3 is 15 residues long.

The genes are TRBV28 and TRBJ1-4; 7 nucleotides line up with TRBD1. This CDR3 is built from 14 residues. CDR1 is MDHEN, CDR2 SYDVKM, per germline. J gave up 5 bases and V 7 bases, and 7 bases lay outside the gene matches. The CDR3 reads CASTLGTVNEKLFF. The CDR3 DNA is TGTGCCAGCACCCTAGGGACAGTGAATGAAAAACTGTTTTTT.